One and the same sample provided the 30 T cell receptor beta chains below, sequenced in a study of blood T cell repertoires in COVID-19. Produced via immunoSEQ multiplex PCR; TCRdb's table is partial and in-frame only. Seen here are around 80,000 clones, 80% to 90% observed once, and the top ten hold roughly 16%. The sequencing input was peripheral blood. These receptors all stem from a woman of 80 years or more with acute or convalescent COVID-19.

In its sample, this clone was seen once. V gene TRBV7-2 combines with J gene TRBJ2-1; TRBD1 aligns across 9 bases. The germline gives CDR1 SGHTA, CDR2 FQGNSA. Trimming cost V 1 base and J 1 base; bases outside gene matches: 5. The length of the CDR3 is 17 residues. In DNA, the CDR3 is TGTGCCAGCAGCTTAGTGGACAGGGGCCTTTCCTACAATGAGCAGTTCTTC. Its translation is CASSLVDRGLSYNEQFF.

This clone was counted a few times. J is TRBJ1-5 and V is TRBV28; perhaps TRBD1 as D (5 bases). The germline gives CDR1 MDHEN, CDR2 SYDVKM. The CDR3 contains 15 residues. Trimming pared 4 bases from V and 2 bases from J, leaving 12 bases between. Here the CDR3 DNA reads TGTGCCAGCAGTTCCCGGGTAGGGGGCAATCAGCCCCAGCATTTT. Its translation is CASSSRVGGNQPQHF.

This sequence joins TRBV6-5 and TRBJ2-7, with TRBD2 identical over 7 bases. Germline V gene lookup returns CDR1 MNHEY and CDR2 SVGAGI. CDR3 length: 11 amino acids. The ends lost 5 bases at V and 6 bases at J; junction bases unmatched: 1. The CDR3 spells CASSRGGEQYF. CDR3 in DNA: TGTGCCAGCAGTCGCGGGGGCGAGCAGTACTTC.

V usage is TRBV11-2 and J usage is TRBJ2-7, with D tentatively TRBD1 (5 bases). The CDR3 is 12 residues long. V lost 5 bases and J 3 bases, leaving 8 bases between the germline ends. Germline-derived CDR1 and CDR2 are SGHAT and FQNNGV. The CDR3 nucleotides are TGTGCCAGCAGCGGAACAGGCTACGAGCAGTACTTC. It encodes CASSGTGYEQYF.

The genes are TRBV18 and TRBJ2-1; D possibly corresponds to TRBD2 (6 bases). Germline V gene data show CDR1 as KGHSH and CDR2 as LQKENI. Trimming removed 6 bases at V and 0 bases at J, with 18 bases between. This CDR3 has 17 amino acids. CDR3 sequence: CASSRQTRPVSYNEQFF. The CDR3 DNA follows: TGTGCCAGCTCCCGCCAGACTAGACCGGTCTCCTACAATGAGCAGTTCTTC.

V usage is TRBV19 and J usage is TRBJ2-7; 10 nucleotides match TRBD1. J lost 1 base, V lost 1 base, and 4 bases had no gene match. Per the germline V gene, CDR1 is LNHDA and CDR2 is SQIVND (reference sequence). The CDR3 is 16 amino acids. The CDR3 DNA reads TGTGCCAGTAGTATAGGACAGGGGGCCGTATCCTACGAGCAGTACTTC. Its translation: CASSIGQGAVSYEQYF.

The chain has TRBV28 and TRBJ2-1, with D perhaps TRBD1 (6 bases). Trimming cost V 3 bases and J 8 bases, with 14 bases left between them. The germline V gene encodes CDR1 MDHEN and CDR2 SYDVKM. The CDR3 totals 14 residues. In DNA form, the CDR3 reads TGTGCCAGCAGTTTTCAGGGGTTTAACGATGAGCAGTTCTTC. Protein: CASSFQGFNDEQFF.

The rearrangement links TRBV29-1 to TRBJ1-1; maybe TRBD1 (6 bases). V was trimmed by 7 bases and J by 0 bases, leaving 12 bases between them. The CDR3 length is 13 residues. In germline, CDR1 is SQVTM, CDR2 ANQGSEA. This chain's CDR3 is CSARTVLNTEAFF. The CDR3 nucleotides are TGCAGCGCCCGGACAGTCCTGAACACTGAAGCTTTCTTT.

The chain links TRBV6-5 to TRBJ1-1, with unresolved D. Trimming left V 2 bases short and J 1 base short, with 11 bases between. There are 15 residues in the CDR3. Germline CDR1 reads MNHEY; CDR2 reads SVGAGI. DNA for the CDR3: TGTGCCAGCAGTTACAGGGAGCGGGGGAACACTGAAGCTTTCTTT. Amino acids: CASSYRERGNTEAFF.

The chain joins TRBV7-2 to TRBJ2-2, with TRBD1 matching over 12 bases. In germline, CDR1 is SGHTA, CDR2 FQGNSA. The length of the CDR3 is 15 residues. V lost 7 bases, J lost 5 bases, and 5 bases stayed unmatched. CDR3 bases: TGTGCCAGCACCTTGGGACAGGGGGCGACCGGGGAGCTGTTTTTT. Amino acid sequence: CASTLGQGATGELFF.

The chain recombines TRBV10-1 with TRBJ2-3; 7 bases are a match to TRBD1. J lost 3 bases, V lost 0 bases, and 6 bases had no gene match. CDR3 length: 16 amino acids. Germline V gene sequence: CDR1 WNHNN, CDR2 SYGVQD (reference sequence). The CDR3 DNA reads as TGCGCCAGCAGTGAGTCGAATGGCAGGGGGACAGATACGCAGTATTTT. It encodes CASSESNGRGTDTQYF.

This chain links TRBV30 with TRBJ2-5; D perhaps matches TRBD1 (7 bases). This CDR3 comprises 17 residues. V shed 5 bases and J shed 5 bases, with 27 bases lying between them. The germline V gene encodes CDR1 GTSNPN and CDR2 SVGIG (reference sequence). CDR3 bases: TGTGCCTGGTCCGGAAGGGGCCCCGGCAGGGGGGTGGAGACCCAGTACTTC. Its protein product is CAWSGRGPGRGVETQYF.

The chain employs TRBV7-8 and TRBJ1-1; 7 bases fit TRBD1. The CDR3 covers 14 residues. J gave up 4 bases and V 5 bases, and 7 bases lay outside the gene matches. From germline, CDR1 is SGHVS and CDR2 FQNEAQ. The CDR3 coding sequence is TGTGCCAGCAGCGGAGGGACAGATGGCACTGAAGCTTTCTTT. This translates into CASSGGTDGTEAFF.

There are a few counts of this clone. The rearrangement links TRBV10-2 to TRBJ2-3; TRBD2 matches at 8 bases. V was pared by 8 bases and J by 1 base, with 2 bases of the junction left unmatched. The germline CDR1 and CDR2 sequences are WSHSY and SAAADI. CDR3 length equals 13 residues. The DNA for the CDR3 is TGCGCCAGCGGGCGGGGGGGCACAGATACGCAGTATTTT. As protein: CASGRGGTDTQYF.

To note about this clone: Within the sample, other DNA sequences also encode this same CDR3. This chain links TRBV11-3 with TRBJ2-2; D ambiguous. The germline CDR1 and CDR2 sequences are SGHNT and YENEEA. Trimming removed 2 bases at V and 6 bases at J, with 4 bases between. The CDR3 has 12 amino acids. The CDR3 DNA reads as TGTGCCAGCAGCTTACCCGCCGGGGAGCTGTTTTTT. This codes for CASSLPAGELFF.

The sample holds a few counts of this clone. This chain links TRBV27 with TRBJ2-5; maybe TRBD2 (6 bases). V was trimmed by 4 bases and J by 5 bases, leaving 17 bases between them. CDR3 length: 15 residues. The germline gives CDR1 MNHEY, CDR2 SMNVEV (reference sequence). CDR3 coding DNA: TGTGCCAGCAGTTATTCGGGCCTTGGGGGGGAGACCCAGTACTTC. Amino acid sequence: CASSYSGLGGETQYF.

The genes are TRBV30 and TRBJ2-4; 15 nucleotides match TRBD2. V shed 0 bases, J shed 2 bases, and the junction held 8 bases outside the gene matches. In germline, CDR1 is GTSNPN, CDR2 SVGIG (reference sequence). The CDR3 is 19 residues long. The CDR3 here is CAWSVLGLAGGPSKNIQYF. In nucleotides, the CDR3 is TGTGCCTGGAGTGTACTCGGACTAGCGGGGGGGCCGTCCAAAAACATTCAGTACTTC. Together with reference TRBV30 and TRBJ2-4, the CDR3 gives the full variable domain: SQTIHQWPATLVQPVGSPLSLECTVEGTSNPNLYWYRQAAGRGLQLLFYSVGIGQISSEVPQNLSASRPQDRQFILSSKKLLLSDSGFYLCAWSVLGLAGGPSKNIQYFGAGTRLSVL.

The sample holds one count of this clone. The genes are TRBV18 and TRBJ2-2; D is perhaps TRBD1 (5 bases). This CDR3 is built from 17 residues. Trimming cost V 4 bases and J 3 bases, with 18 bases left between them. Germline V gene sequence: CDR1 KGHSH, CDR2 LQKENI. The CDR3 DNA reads TGTGCCAGCTCACTCGCCCCCTCAGGGCGGTACACCGGGGAGCTGTTTTTT. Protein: CASSLAPSGRYTGELFF.

CDR3 amino acids: CASSRDSYQPQHF. CDR3 bases: TGTGCCAGTAGCCGGGACAGTTATCAGCCCCAGCATTTT. The chain has TRBV19 and TRBJ1-5, with 7 nucleotides matching TRBD1. There are 13 residues in the CDR3. V gave up 6 bases and J gave up 5 bases; unmatched junction bases: 4. CDR1 is LNHDA, CDR2 SQIVND, per germline (reference sequence).

The CDR3 DNA follows: TGCAGCGTTGTGCAGACTACTTCAACCGGGGAGCTGTTTTTT. Amino acids: CSVVQTTSTGELFF. The chain couples TRBV29-1 to TRBJ2-2, with D maybe TRBD2 (5 bases). Trimming took 4 bases from V and 5 from J, leaving 14 bases between them. Germline V gene lookup returns CDR1 SQVTM and CDR2 ANQGSEA. The CDR3 has 14 amino acids.

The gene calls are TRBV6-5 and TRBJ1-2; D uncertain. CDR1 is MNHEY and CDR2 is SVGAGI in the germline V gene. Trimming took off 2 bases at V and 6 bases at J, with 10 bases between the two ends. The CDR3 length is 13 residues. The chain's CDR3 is CASSYRGGDGYTF. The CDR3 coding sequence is TGTGCCAGCAGTTACAGAGGCGGAGATGGCTACACCTTC.

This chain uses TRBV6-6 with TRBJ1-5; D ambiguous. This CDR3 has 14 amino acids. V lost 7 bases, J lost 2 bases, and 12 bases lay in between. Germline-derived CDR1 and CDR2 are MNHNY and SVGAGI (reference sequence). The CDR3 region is CASTTTSGNQPQHF. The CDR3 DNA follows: TGTGCCAGCACTACCACCAGCGGCAATCAGCCCCAGCATTTT.

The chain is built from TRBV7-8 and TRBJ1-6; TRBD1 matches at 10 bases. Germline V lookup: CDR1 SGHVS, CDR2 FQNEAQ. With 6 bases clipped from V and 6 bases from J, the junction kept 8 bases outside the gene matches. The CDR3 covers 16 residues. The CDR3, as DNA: TGTGCCAGCAGGATAAAAGACAGGGGGCGTAATTCACCCCTCCACTTT. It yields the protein CASRIKDRGRNSPLHF.

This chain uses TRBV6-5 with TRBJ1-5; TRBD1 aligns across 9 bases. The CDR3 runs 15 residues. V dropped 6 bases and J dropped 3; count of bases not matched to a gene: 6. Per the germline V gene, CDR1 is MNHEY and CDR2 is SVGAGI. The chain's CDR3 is CASSAGTGPNQPQHF. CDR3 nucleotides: TGTGCCAGCAGCGCCGGGACAGGGCCCAATCAGCCCCAGCATTTT.

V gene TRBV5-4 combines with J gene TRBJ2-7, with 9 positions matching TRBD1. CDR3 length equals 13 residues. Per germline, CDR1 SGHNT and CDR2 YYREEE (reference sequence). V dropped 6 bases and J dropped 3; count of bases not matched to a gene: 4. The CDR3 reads CASTPGQGYEQYF. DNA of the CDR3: TGTGCCAGCACCCCGGGACAGGGCTACGAGCAGTACTTC.

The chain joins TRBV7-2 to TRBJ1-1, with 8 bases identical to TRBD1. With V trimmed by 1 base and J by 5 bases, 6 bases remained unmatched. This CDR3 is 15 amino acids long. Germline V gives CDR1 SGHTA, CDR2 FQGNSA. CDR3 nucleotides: TGTGCCAGCAGCTTAGAAAGGACAGGGAGGACTGAAGCTTTCTTT. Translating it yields CASSLERTGRTEAFF. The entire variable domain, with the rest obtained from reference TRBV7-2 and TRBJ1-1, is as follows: GAGVSQSPSNKVTEKGKDVELRCDPISGHTALYWYRQSLGQGLEFLIYFQGNSAPDKSGLPSDRFSAERTGGSVSTLTIQRTQQEDSAVYLCASSLERTGRTEAFFGQGTRLTVV.

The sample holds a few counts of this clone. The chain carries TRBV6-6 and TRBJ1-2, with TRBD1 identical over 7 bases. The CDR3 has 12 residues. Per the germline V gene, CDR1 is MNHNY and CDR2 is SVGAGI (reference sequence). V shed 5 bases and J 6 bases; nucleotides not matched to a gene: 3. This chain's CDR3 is CASSTGEHGYTF. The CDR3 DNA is TGTGCCAGCAGTACAGGGGAGCATGGCTACACCTTC.

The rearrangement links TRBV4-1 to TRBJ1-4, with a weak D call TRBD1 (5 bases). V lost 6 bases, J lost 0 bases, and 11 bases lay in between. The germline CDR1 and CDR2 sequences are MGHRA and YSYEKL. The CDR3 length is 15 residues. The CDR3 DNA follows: TGCGCCAGCAGTCCGGAGGGGACAACTAATGAAAAACTGTTTTTT. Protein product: CASSPEGTTNEKLFF.

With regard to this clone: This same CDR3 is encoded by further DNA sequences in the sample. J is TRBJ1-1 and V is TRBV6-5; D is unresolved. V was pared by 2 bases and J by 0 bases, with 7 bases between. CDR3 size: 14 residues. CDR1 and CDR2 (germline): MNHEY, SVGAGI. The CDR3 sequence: CASSYRGLNTEAFF. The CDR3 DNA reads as TGTGCCAGCAGTTACCGCGGGTTGAACACTGAAGCTTTCTTT.

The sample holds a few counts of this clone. The CDR3 DNA reads as TGTGCCAGCAGCTCAGGCCGGCAGAGTAGCAATCAGCCCCAGCATTTT. Translating it yields CASSSGRQSSNQPQHF. The chain combines TRBV7-3 with TRBJ1-5; D remains ambiguous. V was clipped by 4 bases and J by 0 bases, with 13 bases between them. CDR1 is SGHTA and CDR2 is FQGTGA in the germline V gene. This CDR3 spans 16 amino acids.